The following is a TCR beta chain sequence with its context. The source of the sample is a study of blood T cells in healthy people across ages. With a J-beta primer mix and a sample-barcoded 5' primer, a second PCR ran about 6 to 11 cycles. Every sample gave at least 2.5 million paired-end reads containing CDR3. TCRdb re-called the 5' RACE reads through MiXCR, storing one row per CDR3 protein. In the table there are approximately 850,000 distinct CDR3 sequences, under 45% of which are singletons. Trimming took off 6 bases at V and 6 bases at J, with 17 bases between the two ends. Germline CDR1 reads SNHLY; CDR2 reads FYNNEI. CDR3 size: 14 residues.

The sample taken for sequencing was blood. This chain joins TRBV2 and TRBJ1-2; a weak D match, TRBD1 (6 bases). This sequence originates from a man aged 60 to 75 in good health. CDR3 loop: CASRRSGVKNGYTF. The DNA for the CDR3 is TGTGCCAGCAGGAGGTCAGGGGTAAAAAATGGCTACACCTTC.